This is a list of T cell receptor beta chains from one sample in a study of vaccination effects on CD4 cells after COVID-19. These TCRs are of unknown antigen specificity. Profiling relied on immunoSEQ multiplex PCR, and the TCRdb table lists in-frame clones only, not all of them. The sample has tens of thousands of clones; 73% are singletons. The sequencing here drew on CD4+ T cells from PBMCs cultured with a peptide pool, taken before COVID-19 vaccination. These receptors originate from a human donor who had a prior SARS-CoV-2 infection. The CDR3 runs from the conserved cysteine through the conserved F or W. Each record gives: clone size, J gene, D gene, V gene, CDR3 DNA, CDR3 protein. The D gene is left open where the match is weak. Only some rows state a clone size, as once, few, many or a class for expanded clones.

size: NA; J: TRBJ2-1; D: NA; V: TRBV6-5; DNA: TGTGCCAGCGTAAGGGGGGATGAGCAGTTCTTC; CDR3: CASVRGDEQFF
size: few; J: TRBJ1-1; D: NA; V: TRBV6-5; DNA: TGTGCCAGCAGTTACTTGAGGACACTGAACACTGAAGCTTTCTTT; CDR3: CASSYLRTLNTEAFF
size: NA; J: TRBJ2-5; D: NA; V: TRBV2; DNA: TGTGCCAGCAGAAACAGGGACCGGCAAGAGACCCAGTACTTC; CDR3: CASRNRDRQETQYF
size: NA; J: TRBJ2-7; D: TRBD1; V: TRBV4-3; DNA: TGCGCCAGCAGCCAAGATGCCTGGGACAGGGGGAATTACGAGCAGTACTTC; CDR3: CASSQDAWDRGNYEQYF
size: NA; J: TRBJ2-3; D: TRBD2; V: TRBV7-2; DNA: TGTGCCAGCAGCTCGATGAATAGCGGGCATACGCAGTATTTT; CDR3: CASSSMNSGHTQYF
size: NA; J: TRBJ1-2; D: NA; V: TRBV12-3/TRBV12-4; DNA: TGTGCCAGCAGTTTAGGCAGCCCCTATGGCTACACCTTC; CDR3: CASSLGSPYGYTF
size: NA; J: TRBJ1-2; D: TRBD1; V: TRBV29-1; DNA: TGCAGCGTTGGAGGACAGGGTGGAAACTATGGCTACACCTTC; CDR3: CSVGGQGGNYGYTF
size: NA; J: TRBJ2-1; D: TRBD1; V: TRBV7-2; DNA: TGTGCCAGCAGCTGGGGACAGGGGGCGCAGGGTGAGCAGTTCTTC; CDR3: CASSWGQGAQGEQFF
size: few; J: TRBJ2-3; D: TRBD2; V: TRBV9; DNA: TGTGCCAGCAACCCGGGACTAGCGTCGGATACGCAGTATTTT; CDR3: CASNPGLASDTQYF
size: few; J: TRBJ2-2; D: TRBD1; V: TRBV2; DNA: TGTGCCAGCAGTGACAGGGGGCGGGCCGGGGAGCTGTTTTTT; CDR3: CASSDRGRAGELFF
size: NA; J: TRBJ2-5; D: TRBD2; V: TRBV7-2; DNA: TGTGCCAGCAGCCCGGGGGGTAGCGGGACTAGGGGGGAGACCCAGTACTTC; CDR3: CASSPGGSGTRGETQYF
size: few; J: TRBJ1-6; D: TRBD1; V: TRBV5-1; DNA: TGCGCCAGCAGCTTGGCGGGACAGGGCGAATCACCCCTCCACTTT; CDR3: CASSLAGQGESPLHF
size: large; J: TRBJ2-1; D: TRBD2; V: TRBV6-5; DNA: TGTGCCAGCAGATATAGCGGGGGGGCCTTTGAGCAGTTCTTC; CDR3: CASRYSGGAFEQFF
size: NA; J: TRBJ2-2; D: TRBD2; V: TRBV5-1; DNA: TGCGCCAGCAGCATATCTAGCGGGGCCTCGAACACCGGGGAGCTGTTTTTT; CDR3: CASSISSGASNTGELFF
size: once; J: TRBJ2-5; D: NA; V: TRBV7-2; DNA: TGTGCCAGCAGCTTAGGATCTCGGGGGAGCATAGAGACCCAGTACTTC; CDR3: CASSLGSRGSIETQYF
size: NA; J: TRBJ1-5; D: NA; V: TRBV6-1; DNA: TGTGCCAGCAGTGAATCCCCGGGTCAGCCCCAGCATTTT; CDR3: CASSESPGQPQHF
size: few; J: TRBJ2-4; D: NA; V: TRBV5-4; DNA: TGTGCCAGCAGCTGGTCTCCGCAGGAAGCCAAAAACATTCAGTACTTC; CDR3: CASSWSPQEAKNIQYF
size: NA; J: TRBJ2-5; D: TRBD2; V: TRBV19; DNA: TGTGCCAGTAGTATCGACCGGGGGGGGGAGTACCAAGAGACCCAGTACTTC; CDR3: CASSIDRGGEYQETQYF
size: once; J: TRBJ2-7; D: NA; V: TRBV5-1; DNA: TGCGCCAGCAGCTTGCTGCCAGGGCGAGAGCAGTACTTC; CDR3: CASSLLPGREQYF
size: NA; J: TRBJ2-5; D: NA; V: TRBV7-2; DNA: TGTGCCAGCAGCCCAGACAGGTACCAAGAGACCCAGTACTTC; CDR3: CASSPDRYQETQYF
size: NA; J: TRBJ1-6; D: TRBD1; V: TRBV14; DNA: TGTGCCAGCAGCCGACCGGGACAGAGAAAGTCACCCCTCCACTTT; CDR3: CASSRPGQRKSPLHF
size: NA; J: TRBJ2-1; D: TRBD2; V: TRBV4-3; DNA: TGCGCCAGCAGCCAAGAGGGGGGGTTAGTGGATTTCTCCTACAATGAGCAGTTCTTC; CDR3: CASSQEGGLVDFSYNEQFF
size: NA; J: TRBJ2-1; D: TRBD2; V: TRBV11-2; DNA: TGTGCCAGCAGCTTCGGGGGGGCGGTCAATGAGCAGTTCTTC; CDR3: CASSFGGAVNEQFF
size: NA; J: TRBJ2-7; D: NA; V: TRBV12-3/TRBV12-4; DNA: TGTGCCAGCACCCGACAGCCCCCCTACGAGCAGTACTTC; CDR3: CASTRQPPYEQYF
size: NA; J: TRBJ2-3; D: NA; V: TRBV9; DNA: TGTGCCAGCAGCGTGGGCCGAGATACGCAGTATTTT; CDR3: CASSVGRDTQYF
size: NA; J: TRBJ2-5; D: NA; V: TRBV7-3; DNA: TGTGCCAGCAGCTACGACAGGTCGGAGACCCAGTACTTC; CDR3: CASSYDRSETQYF
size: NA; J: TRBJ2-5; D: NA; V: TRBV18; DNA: TGTGCCAGCTCACGTGGGCAGGAGCAAGAGACCCAGTACTTC; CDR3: CASSRGQEQETQYF
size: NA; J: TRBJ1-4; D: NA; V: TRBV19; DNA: TGTGCCAGCGCAGATCGATTTAATGAAAAACTGTTTTTT; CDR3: CASADRFNEKLFF
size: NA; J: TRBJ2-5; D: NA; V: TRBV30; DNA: TGTGCCTGGAGTAGTGGGAACAGGGTCGAGACCCAGTACTTC; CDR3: CAWSSGNRVETQYF
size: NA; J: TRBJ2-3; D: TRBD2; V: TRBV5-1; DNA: TGCGCCAGCAGCTTGGGACTAGCTCCCACAGATACGCAGTATTTT; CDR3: CASSLGLAPTDTQYF
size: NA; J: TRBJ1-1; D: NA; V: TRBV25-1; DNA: TGTGCCAGCAGTGATAGAGGCAGGGTGGGTAGCGCTGAAGCTTTCTTT; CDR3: CASSDRGRVGSAEAFF
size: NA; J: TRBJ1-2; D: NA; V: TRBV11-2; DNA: TGTGCCAGCAGCCTCTTTCGGGATGGCTACACCTTC; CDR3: CASSLFRDGYTF
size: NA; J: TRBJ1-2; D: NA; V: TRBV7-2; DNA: TGTGCCAGCAGCTGGAACTTGAATGGCTACACCTTC; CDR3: CASSWNLNGYTF
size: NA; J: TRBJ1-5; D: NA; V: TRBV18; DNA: TGTGCCAGCTCACTGGTAGGAATGGATCAGCCCCAGCATTTT; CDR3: CASSLVGMDQPQHF
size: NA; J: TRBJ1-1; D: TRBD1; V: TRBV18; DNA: TGTGCCAGCTCACGGGACAGGTTGTCCGTAGAAGCTTTCTTT; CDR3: CASSRDRLSVEAFF
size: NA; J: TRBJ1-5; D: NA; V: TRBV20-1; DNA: TGCAGTGCTAGTAGGGTGGAGGGCCAGCCCCAGCATTTT; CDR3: CSASRVEGQPQHF
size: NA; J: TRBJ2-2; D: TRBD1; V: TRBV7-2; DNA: TGTGCCAGCAGCGATGACAGGGGGCGCTGGACCGGGGAGCTGTTTTTT; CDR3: CASSDDRGRWTGELFF
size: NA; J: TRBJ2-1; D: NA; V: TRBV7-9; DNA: TGTGCCAGCAGCTTGCTGCCACAGGGCCCTTCGGGGGATGAGCAGTTCTTC; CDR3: CASSLLPQGPSGDEQFF
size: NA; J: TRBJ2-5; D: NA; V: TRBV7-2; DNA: TGTGCCAGCAGCTCGAACCGGGCCTCAGGGACCCAGTACTTC; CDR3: CASSSNRASGTQYF
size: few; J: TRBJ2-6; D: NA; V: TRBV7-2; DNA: TGTGCCAGCAGCTTGAGGGTTCTCTCTGGGGCCAACGTCCTGACTTTC; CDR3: CASSLRVLSGANVLTF
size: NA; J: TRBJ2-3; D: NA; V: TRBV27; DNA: TGTGCCAGCAGCATAACCGTGACTAGGCCAGATACGCAGTATTTT; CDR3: CASSITVTRPDTQYF
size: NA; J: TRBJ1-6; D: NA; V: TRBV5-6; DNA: TGTGCCAGCAGCTTTTTCCTAGGGGCCGGTTCACCCCTCCACTTT; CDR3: CASSFFLGAGSPLHF
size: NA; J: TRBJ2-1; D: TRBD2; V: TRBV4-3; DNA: TGCGCCAGCAGCCAAGACGGCGGGAGGGCCTACAATGAGCAGTTCTTC; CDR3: CASSQDGGRAYNEQFF
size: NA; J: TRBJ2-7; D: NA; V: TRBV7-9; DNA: TGTGCCAGCAGCTTAGGGGCTAGCCCCGAGCAGTACTTC; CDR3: CASSLGASPEQYF
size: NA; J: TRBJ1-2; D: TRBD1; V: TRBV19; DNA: TGTGCCAGTGGGACAGGGACGAGACTAAACTATGGCTACACCTTC; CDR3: CASGTGTRLNYGYTF
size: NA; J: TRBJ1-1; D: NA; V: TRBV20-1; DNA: TGCAGTGCTAGGCGCACTGAAGCTTTCTTT; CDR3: CSARRTEAFF
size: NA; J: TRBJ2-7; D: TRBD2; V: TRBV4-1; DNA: TGCGCCAGCAGCCAAGCTTTTGGCGGGAGCGCCTACGAGCAGTACTTC; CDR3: CASSQAFGGSAYEQYF
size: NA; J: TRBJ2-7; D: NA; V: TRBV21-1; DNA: TGTGCCAGCAGCAAAGGAAAAGGGTCAGCCGAGCAGTACTTC; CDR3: CASSKGKGSAEQYF
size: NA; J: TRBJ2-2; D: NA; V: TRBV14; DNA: TGTGCCAGTGCCGGGACTTGGAACACCGGGGAGCTGTTTTTT; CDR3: CASAGTWNTGELFF
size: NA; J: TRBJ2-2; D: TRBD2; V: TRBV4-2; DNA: TGTGCCAGCAGCCCCGAGCGGGAGACCACCGGGGAGCTGTTTTTT; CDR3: CASSPERETTGELFF
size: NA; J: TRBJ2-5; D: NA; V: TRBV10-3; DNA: TGTGCCATGGGGCGGGGACAAGAGACCCAGTACTTC; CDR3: CAMGRGQETQYF
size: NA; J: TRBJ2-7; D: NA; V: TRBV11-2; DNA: TGTGCCAGCAGCTTAGCGTCGCACCCCTACGAGCAGTACTTC; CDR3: CASSLASHPYEQYF
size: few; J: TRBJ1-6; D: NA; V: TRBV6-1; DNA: TGTGCCAGCAGTGATTCAGGGGTTGGTGATTCACCCCTCCACTTT; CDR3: CASSDSGVGDSPLHF
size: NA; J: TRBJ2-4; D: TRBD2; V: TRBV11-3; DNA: TGTGCCAGCAGCTATAGCGGGAGGATGTACTTC; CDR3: CASSYSGRMYF
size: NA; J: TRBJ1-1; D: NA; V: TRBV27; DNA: TGTGCCAGCAGTTTTTATGGGGGGAACACTGAAGCTTTCTTT; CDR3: CASSFYGGNTEAFF